The text below deals with one T cell receptor beta chain. Since the CDR3 does not end with the conserved phenylalanine or tryptophan, this likely comes from a read error. CDR3 size: 16 residues. The V end lost 0 bases, the J end lost 7 bases, and 16 bases lay between the germline ends. In germline, CDR1 is MNHNY, CDR2 SVGAGI (reference sequence). TCRdb ran MiXCR on the RT-PCR reads and lists one entry per CDR3 protein. The sample yields a few hundred thousand distinct CDR3 sequences, around two fifths seen once. The data stem from a study of patients and donors after allogeneic stem cell transplantation.

The source of this sequence is a human donor who was either an allogeneic HSCT recipient or a stem cell or donor lymphocyte infusion donor (not recorded which). It is not recorded whose cells these are; they may come from a transplant donor. The sequenced material came from blood, either unsorted or a sorted T cell fraction (not recorded which). V usage is TRBV6-6 and J usage is TRBJ1-5; perhaps TRBD1 as D (6 bases). CDR3 coding DNA: TGTGCCAGCAGTTACTCCCGGGGGGCAGTTAGCCAGCCCCAGCATTTG. As protein: CASSYSRGAVSQPQHL.